This T cell receptor beta chain was recorded in a study of low-dose radiotherapy and immunotherapy resistance in tumors (dated by TCRdb to between 2021 and 2023). Concerning the study at large: Patients in Cohort 1 were given 0.5 Gy per fraction every 2 weeks, and the prescribed total PTV dose was 6.5 Gy. Cohort 2 received 1 Gy per fraction every two weeks, with a total of 13 Gy over 26 weeks. Patients were given nivolumab as a 240 mg flat dose every two weeks and ipilimumab at 1 mg/kg every six weeks, with both drugs delivered intravenously. Intravenous cyclophosphamide at 200 mg/m2 was administered every two weeks, one day ahead of each radiation and immunotherapy administration. Aspirin 300 mg was taken orally once daily by patients for four cycles, starting on cycle 1 day 1. The trial did not randomize participants into treatment groups. Eight patients were included in the translational analysis: three from the first dose cohort and the first five from the second dose cohort.

Worth noting for this clonotype: There is no known antigen for this receptor. No base-level quality is on record; no much larger clone is a single base apart.

Per the publication, the time point label means: before trial treatment. The donors took part in RACIN, a single-arm, phase I, dose-escalation trial that combined nivolumab, ipilimumab, aspirin, low-dose cyclophosphamide and low-dose radiotherapy. Patients with advanced, TIL-negative solid tumors were considered eligible. This sample was sequenced with an Illumina HiSeq 2500. First-strand cDNA was synthesized using Superscript III and a set of TRAV- and TRBV-specific primers, so that both TCRalpha and TCRbeta chains were covered. TCRs were amplified with Phusion for around 20 PCR cycles using a constant-region primer together with the adapter attached to the V primers. The MessageAmp II aRNA Amplification Kit was used to amplify the isolated mRNA, with in vitro transcription run for 15 to 20 hours at 37 degrees C. The Dynabeads mRNA DIRECT Purification Kit was used to isolate the mRNA for TCR sequencing. Indexed Illumina adapters were added in a second Phusion PCR of about 26 cycles, and the PCR products were purified with AMPure XP beads. The study's own analysis went as follows. Using custom Perl scripts, TCR sequences encoding the same protein were pooled, out-of-frame sequences were removed, and the abundance of each clonotype was computed. TCR sequences supported by only a single read were excluded from analysis. Repertoire metrics included Shannon entropy, Gini index, clonality, richness, and frequency of TCRs shared between repertoires. TCRdb passed the public sequencing reads through fastp at Q25 and MiXCR, retaining productive beta sequences. CDR3 protein sequences are deduplicated, and each keeps its most common genes and DNA. The V and J calls were determined by TCRdb, not by the authors. Here the sample has some 57,000 distinct CDR3 sequences; roughly a quarter occur a single time. The ten largest clonotypes hold approximately 5.4% of the sample.

The germline V gene supplies CDR1 KGHDR and CDR2 SFDVKD. The CDR3 holds 15 amino acids from the cysteine to the phenylalanine. Only CDR3 DNA remains: 45 bases, in frame from the first base. V lost 3 bases and J lost 1 base; the stretch between them is 10 bases long. This specimen was PBMCs, taken before treatment. This TCR came from a male donor with prostate cancer. The chain is assembled from TRBV24-1 and TRBJ2-3; TRBD1 is a weak D gene call, 5 bases matching. The nucleotides read TGTGCCACCAGTGATCCCAGGGCTCGCACAGATACGCAGTATTTT. Its product reads: CATSDPRARTDTQYF.